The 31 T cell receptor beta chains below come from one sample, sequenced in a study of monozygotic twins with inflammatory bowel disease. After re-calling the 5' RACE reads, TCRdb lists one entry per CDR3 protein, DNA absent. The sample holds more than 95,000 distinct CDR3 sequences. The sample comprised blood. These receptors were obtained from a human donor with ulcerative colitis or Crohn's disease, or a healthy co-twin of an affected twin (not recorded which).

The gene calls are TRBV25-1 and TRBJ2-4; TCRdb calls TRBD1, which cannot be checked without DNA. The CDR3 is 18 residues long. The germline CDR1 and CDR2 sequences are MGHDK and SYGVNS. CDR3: CASSEWRGTGEAKNIQYF.

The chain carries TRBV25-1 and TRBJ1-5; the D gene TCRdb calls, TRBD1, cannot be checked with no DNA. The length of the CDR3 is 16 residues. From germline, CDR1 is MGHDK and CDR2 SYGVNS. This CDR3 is CASSETGTGGFQPQHF.

CDR3 protein: CASSHSTGELFF. This chain connects TRBV4-3 to TRBJ2-2. Per the germline V gene, CDR1 is LGHNA and CDR2 is YSLEER. The CDR3 is made up of 12 amino acids.

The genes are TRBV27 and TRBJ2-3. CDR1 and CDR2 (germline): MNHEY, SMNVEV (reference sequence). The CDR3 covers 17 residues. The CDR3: CASSLRFRYSSTDTQYF.

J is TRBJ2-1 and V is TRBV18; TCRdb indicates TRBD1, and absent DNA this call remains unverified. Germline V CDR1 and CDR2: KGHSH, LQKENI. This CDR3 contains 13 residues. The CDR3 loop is CASSRDERSGQFF.

CDR3 amino acids: CASSLAHGRVYEQYF. This chain connects TRBV7-2 to TRBJ2-7; TCRdb's D gene call, TRBD2, goes unchecked for lack of DNA. This CDR3 is built from 15 residues. From germline, CDR1 is SGHTA and CDR2 FQGNSA.

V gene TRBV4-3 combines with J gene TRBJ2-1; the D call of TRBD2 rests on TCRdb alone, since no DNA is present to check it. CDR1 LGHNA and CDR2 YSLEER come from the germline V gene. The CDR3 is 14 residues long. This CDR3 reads CASSRTLAGNEQFF.

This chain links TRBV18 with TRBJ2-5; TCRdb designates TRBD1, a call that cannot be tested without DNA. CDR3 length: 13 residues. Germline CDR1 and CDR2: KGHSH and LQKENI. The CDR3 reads CASSTDMPETQYF. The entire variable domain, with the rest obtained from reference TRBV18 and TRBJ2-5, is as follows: NAGVMQNPRHLVRRRGQEARLRCSPMKGHSHVYWYRQLPEEGLKFMVYLQKENIIDESGMPKERFSAEFPKEGPSILRIQQVVRGDSAAYFCASSTDMPETQYFGPGTRLLVL.

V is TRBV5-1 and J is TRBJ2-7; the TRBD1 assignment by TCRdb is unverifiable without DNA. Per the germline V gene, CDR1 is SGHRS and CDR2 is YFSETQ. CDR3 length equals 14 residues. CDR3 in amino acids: CASSGGRERGEQYF.

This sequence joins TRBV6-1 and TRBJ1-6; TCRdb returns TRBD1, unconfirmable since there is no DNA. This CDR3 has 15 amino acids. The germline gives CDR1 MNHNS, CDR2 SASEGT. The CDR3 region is CASSRNRDRVLPLHF.

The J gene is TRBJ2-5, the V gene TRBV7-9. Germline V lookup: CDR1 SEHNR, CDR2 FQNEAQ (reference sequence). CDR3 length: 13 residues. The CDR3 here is CASSRHPQETQYF.

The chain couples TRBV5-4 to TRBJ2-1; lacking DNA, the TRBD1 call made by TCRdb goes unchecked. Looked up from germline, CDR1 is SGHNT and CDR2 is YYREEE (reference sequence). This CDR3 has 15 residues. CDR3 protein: CASSSGGSSYNEQFF.

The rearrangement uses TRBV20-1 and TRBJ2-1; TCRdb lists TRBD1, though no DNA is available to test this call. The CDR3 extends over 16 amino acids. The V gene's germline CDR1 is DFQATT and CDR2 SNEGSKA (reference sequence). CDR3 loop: CSALDGAGVSYNEQFF.

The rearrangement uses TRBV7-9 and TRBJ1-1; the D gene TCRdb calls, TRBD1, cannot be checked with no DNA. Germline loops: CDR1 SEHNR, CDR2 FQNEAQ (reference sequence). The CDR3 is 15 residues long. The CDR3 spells CASSYLGTGGTEAFF.

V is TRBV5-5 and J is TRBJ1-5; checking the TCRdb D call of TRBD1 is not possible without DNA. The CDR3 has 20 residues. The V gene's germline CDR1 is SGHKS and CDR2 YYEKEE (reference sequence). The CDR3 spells CASSLVRSGWGSYRGGPQHF.

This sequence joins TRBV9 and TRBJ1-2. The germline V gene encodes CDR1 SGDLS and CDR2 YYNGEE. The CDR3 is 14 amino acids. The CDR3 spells CASSVATRGGGYTF.

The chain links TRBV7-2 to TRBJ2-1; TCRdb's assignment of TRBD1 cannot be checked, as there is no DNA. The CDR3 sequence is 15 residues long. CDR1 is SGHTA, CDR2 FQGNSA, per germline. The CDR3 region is CASTGEAVTYNEQFF.

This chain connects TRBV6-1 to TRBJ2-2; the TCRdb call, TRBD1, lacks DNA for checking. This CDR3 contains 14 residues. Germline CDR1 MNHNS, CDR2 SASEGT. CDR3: CASRRRATIGELFF.

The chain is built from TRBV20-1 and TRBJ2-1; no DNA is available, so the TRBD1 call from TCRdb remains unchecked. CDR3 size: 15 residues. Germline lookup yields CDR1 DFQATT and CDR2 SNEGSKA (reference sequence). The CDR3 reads CSANRVISSYNEQFF.

CDR3 in amino acids: CATSEPGVAGELFF. The V and J genes are TRBV24-1 and TRBJ2-2; TCRdb names TRBD1, which stays unverified in the absence of DNA. The CDR3 has 14 amino acids. CDR1 and CDR2 (germline): KGHDR, SFDVKD.

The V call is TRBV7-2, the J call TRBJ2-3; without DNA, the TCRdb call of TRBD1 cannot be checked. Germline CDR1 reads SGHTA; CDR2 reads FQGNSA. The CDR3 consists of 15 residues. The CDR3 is CASSSTGRSTDTQYF.

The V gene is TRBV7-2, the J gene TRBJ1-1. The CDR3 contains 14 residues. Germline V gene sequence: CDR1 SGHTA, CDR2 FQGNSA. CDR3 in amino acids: CASSPHKANTEAFF.

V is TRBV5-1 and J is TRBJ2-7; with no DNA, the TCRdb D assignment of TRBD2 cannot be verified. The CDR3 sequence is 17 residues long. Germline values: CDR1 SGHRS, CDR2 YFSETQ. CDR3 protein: CASSLLLAGAPSYEQYF.

Here the CDR3 reads CSVSGGSYNEQFF. This sequence joins TRBV29-1 and TRBJ2-1. Germline V gene sequence: CDR1 SQVTM, CDR2 ANQGSEA. CDR3 length equals 13 residues.

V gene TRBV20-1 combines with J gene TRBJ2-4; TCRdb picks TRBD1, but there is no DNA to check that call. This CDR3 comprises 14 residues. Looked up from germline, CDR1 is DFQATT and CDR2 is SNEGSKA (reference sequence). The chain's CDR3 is CSSPRGLAKNIQYF.

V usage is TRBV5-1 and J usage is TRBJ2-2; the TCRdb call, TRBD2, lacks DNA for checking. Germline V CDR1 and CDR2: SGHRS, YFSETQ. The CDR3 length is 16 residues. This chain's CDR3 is CASSIGTSSGTGELFF.

The CDR3 reads CASRRTRGGPDIQYF. The chain joins TRBV23-1 to TRBJ2-4; the TCRdb call, TRBD2, lacks DNA for checking. TRBV23-1 is given ORF status, its function remaining uncertain. The CDR3 totals 15 residues.

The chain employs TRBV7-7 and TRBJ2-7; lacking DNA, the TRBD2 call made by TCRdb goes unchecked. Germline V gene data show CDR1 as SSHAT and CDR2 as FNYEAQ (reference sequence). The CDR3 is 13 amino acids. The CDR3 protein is CASSKGLGYEQYF. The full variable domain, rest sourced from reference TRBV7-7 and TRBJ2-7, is GAGVSQSPRYKVTKRGQDVTLRCDPISSHATLYWYQQALGQGPEFLTYFNYEAQPDKSGLPSDRFSAERPEGSISTLTIQRTEQRDSAMYRCASSKGLGYEQYFGPGTRLTVT.

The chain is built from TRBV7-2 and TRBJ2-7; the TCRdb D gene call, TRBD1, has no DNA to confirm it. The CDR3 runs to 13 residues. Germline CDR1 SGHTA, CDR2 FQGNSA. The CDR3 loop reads CASSPLVATQQYF.

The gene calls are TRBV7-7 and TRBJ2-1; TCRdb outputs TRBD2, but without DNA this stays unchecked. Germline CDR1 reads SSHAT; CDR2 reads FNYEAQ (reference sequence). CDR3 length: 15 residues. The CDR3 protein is CASSLEASEHNEQFF.

CDR3 in amino acids: CAISEDRTGVGYTF. This chain uses TRBV10-3 with TRBJ1-2; TCRdb's D gene call, TRBD1, goes unchecked for lack of DNA. This CDR3 spans 14 amino acids. Germline V gene sequence: CDR1 ENHRY, CDR2 SYGVKD.